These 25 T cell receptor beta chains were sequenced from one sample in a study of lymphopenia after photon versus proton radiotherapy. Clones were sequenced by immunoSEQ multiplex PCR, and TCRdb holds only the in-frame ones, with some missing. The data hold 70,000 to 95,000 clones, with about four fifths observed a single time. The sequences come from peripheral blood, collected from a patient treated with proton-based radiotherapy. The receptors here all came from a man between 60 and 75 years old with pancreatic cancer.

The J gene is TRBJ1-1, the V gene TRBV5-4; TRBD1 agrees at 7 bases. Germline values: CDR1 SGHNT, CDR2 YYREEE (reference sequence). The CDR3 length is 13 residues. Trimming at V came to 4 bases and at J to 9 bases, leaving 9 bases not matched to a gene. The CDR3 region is CASSPQGGTKAFF. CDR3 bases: TGTGCCAGCAGCCCTCAGGGGGGAACCAAAGCTTTCTTT.

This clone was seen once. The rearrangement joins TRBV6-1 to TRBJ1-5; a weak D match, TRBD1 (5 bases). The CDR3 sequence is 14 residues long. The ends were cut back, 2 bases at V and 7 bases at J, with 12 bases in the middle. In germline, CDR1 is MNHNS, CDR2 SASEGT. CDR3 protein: CASSEPLGGQPQHF. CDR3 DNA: TGTGCCAGCAGTGAACCCCTCGGGGGACAGCCCCAGCATTTT.

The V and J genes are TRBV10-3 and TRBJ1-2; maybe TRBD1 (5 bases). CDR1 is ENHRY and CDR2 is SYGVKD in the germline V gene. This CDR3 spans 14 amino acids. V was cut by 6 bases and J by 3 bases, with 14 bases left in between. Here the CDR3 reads CAISQGPLDYGYTF. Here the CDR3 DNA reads TGTGCCATCAGCCAGGGACCTCTCGACTATGGCTACACCTTC.

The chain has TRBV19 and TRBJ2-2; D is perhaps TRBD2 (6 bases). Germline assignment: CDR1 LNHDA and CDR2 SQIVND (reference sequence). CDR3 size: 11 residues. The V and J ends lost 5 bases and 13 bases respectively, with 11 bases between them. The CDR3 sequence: CASSSLAVLFF. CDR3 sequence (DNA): TGTGCCAGTAGTTCGTTAGCGGTGCTGTTTTTT.

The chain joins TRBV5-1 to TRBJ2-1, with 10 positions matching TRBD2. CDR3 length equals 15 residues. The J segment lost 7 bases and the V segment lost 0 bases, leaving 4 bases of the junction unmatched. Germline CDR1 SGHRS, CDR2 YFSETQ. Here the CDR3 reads CASSLVLAGENEQFF. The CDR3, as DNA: TGCGCCAGCAGCTTGGTGCTAGCGGGAGAGAATGAGCAGTTCTTC.

CDR3 nucleotides: TGTGCCTGGAATAGGATGAACACTGAAGCTTTCTTT. Residues: CAWNRMNTEAFF. The chain carries TRBV30 and TRBJ1-1; no clear D gene. Per germline, CDR1 GTSNPN and CDR2 SVGIG (reference sequence). This CDR3 is built from 12 residues. Between the trimmed V and J ends, which lost 4 bases and 0 bases, there was a span of 6 bases.

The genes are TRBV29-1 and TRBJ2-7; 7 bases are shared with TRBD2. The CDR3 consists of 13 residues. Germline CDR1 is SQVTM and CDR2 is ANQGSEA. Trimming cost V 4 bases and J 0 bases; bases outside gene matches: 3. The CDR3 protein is CSVVASGSYEQYF. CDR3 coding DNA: TGCAGCGTTGTAGCTAGCGGCTCCTACGAGCAGTACTTC.

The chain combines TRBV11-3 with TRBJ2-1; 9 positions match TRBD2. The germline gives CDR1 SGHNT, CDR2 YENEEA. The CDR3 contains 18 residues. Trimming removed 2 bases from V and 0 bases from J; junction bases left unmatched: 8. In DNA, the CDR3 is TGTGCCAGCAGCTTAAATACCCTAGCGGGAAGCTCCTACAATGAGCAGTTCTTC. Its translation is CASSLNTLAGSSYNEQFF. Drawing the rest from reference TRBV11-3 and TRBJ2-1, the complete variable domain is EAGVVQSPRYKIIEKKQPVAFWCNPISGHNTLYWYLQNLGQGPELLIRYENEEAVDDSQLPKDRFSAERLKGVDSTLKIQPAELGDSAVYLCASSLNTLAGSSYNEQFFGPGTRLTVL.

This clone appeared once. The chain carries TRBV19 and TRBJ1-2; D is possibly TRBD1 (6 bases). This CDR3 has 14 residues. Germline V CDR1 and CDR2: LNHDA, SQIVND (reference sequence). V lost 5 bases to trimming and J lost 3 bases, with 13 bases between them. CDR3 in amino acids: CASSFGQTYYGYTF. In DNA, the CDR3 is TGTGCCAGTAGTTTTGGACAGACCTACTATGGCTACACCTTC.

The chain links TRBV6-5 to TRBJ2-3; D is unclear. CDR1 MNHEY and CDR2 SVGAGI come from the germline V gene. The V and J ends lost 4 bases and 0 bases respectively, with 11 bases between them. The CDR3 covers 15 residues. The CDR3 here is CASSLLGESTDTQYF. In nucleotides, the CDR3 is TGTGCCAGCAGTTTGCTAGGTGAAAGCACAGATACGCAGTATTTT.

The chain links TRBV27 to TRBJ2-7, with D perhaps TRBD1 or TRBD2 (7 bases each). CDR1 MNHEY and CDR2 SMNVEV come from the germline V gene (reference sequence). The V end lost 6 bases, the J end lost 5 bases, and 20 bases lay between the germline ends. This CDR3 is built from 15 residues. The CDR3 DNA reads TGTGCCAGCAGGTTAGCGACAGGGAGGGCGAACGAGCAGTACTTC. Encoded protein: CASRLATGRANEQYF.

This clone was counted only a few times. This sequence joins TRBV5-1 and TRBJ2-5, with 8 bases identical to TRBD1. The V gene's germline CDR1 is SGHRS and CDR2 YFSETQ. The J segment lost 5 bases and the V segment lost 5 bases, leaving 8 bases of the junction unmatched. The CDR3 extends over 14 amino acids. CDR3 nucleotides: TGCGCCAGCAGGGAAGGACAGGGACGGGAGACCCAGTACTTC. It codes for CASREGQGRETQYF.

Written as DNA, the CDR3 is TGTGCCAGCAGTGAAGGTTTCCGGGGGGGAAGCACTGAAGCTTTCTTT. Its protein product is CASSEGFRGGSTEAFF. V and J are TRBV25-1 and TRBJ1-1; TRBD1 is a possible D gene (5 bases). CDR3 length: 16 residues. Between the trimmed V and J ends, which lost 2 bases and 4 bases, there was a span of 17 bases. Germline loops: CDR1 MGHDK, CDR2 SYGVNS.

The DNA for the CDR3 is TGTGCCAGCAGTCGACCCGTCGCGGGACTAGCGGGAAATGAGCAGTTCTTC. Translated: CASSRPVAGLAGNEQFF. This rearrangement joins TRBV27 to TRBJ2-1, with 13 bases aligning to TRBD2. This CDR3 region has 17 residues. CDR1 and CDR2 (germline): MNHEY, SMNVEV (reference sequence). V shed 5 bases and J 7 bases; nucleotides not matched to a gene: 11.

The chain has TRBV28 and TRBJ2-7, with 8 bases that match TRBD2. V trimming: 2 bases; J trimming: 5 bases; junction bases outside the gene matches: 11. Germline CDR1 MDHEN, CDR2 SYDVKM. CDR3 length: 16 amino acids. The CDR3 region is CASSLGTRLAGNEQYF. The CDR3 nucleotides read TGTGCCAGCAGTTTAGGGACCCGGCTAGCGGGCAACGAGCAGTACTTC.

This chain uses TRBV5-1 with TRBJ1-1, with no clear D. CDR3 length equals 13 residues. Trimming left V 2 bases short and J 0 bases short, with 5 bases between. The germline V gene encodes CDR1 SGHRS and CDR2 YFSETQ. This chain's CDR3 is CASSFEMNTEAFF. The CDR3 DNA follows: TGCGCCAGCAGCTTTGAAATGAACACTGAAGCTTTCTTT.

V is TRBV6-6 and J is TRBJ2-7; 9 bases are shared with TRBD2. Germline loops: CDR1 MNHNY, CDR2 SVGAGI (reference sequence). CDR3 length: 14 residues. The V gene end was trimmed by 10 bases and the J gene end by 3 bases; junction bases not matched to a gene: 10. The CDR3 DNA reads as TGTGCCACGAAGCGGGAGGAGACGGTCTACGAGCAGTACTTC. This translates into CATKREETVYEQYF.

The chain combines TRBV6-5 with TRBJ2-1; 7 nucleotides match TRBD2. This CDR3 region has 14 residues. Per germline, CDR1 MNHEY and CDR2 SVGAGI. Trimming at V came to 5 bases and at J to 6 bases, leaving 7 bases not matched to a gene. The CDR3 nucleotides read TGTGCCAGCAGTACCCAGACTAGCCCCAATGAGCAGTTCTTC. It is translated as CASSTQTSPNEQFF.

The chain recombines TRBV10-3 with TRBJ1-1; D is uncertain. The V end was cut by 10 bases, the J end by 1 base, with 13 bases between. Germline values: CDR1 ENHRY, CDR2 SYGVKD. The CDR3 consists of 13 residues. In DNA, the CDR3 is TGTGCCACCACCCCCGGGGAGAACACTGAAGCTTTCTTT. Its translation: CATTPGENTEAFF.

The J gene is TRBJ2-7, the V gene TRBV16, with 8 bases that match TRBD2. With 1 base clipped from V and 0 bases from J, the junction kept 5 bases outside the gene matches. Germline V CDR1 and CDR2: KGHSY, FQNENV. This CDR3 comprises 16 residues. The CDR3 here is CASSQWTSRNSYEQYF. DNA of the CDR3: TGTGCCAGCAGCCAATGGACTAGCCGAAACTCCTACGAGCAGTACTTC.

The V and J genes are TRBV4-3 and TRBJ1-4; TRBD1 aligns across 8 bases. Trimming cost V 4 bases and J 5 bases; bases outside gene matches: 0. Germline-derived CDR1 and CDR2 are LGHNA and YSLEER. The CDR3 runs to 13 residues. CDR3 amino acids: CASSRDRNEKLFF. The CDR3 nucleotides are TGCGCCAGCAGCCGGGACAGGAATGAAAAACTGTTTTTT.

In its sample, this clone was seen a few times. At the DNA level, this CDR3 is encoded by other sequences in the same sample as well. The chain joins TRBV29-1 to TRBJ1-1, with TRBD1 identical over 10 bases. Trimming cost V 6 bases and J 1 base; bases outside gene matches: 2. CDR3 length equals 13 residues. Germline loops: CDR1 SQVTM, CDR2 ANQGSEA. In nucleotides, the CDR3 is TGCAGCGTGCGGACAGGGGGGAACACTGAAGCTTTCTTT. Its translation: CSVRTGGNTEAFF.

For the CDR3, the DNA is TGTGCCAGCAGCTCCGGGACAGGGGCCTCTGGGGCCAACGTCCTGACTTTC. Its translation: CASSSGTGASGANVLTF. J is TRBJ2-6 and V is TRBV7-2; 10 bases are shared with TRBD1. The CDR3 length is 17 residues. The germline gives CDR1 SGHTA, CDR2 FQGNSA. J lost 0 bases, V lost 4 bases, and 3 bases had no gene match.

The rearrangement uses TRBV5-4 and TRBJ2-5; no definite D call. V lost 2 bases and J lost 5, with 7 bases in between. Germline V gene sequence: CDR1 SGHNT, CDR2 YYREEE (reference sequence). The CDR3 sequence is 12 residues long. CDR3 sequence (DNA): TGTGCCAGCAGCTTTTTAGAGGAGACCCAGTACTTC. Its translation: CASSFLEETQYF.

The CDR3 coding sequence is TGTGCCAGCAGCGCACCTGGGAGGACAGCGGAAAAACTGTTTTTT. This translates into CASSAPGRTAEKLFF. This chain uses TRBV25-1 with TRBJ1-4, with D perhaps TRBD1 (6 bases). This CDR3 spans 15 amino acids. V was shortened by 6 bases and J by 8 bases, with 19 bases between the two germline ends. Germline V CDR1 and CDR2: MGHDK, SYGVNS.